This T cell receptor (beta chain) was sequenced in a study of cytomegalovirus exposure and HLA in healthy donors. Trimming shortened V by 5 bases and J by 4 bases, and 14 bases separated the two germline ends. Germline values: CDR1 SEHNR, CDR2 FQNEAQ (reference sequence). The CDR3 is 14 amino acids. TCRdb's copy holds only in-frame clones and misses some; the assay was immunoSEQ multiplex PCR. The repertoire consists of around 160,000 clones, with 88% occurring once and the leading ten covering approximately 3.1%. Study-level results: The tendency of first-cohort TCR clusters to co-occur in the 120 or so validation repertoires was the finding of a later analysis. The listing of roughly 160 TCR beta chains classed them as cytomegalovirus-associated.

This clone was counted only a few times. Its antigen is not identified. This receptor was identified in a man younger than 30 in good health and CMV-seronegative. The V gene is TRBV7-9, the J gene TRBJ1-1; TRBD1 might be the D (6 bases). Material: PBMCs. CDR3 region: CASSTPGASTEAFF. DNA for the CDR3: TGTGCCAGCAGCACTCCAGGGGCTAGCACTGAAGCTTTCTTT.